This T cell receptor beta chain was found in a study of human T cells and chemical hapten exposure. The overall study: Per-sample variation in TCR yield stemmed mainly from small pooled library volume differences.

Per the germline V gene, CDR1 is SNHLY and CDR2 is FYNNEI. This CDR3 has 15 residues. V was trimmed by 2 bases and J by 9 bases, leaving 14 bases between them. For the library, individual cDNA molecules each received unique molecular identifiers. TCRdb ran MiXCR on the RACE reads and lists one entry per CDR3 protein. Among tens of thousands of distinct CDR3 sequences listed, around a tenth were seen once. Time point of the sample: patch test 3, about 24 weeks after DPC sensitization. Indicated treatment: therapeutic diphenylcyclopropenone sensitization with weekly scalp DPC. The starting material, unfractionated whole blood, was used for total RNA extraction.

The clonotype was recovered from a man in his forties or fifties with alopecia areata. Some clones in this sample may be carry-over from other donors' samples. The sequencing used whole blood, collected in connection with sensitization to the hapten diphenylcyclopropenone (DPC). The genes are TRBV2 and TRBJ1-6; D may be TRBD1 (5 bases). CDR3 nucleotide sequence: TGTGCCAGCAGTGAAAGGACACTCAGAGGTTCACCCCTCCACTTT. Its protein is CASSERTLRGSPLHF.